This is a list of T cell receptor beta chains from one sample in a study of identifying expanded T cells in peripheral blood. Generated by immunoSEQ multiplex PCR, the TCRdb table keeps only in-frame clones and is missing some. The sample consists of 45,000 to 65,000 clones, roughly 82% of them appearing once. Sequencing was carried out using blood. The receptors stem from a person aged 18 to 75 in good health. Both conserved end residues are part of each CDR3. A D gene is named only where the DNA matches it firmly. The size entry is marked missing in some rows and otherwise reads once, few, many or a size class.

TRBV5-4	.	TRBJ2-5	TRBD2	CASQNGGAEETQYF	TGTGCCAGCCAGAACGGGGGGGCCGAAGAGACCCAGTACTTC
TRBV7-8	.	TRBJ1-4	.	CASSFRDSEKLFF	TGTGCCAGCAGCTTTAGAGACAGTGAAAAACTGTTTTTT
TRBV6-6	.	TRBJ1-1	.	CASKESEFGISAFF	TGTGCCAGCAAGGAATCCGAATTCGGGATTTCAGCTTTCTTT
TRBV2	.	TRBJ1-4	.	CASSERGVNEKLFF	TGTGCCAGCAGTGAAAGGGGGGTAAATGAAAAACTGTTTTTT
TRBV7-9	.	TRBJ1-1	.	CASSLPGGNTEAFF	TGTGCCAGCAGCTTACCCGGGGGCAACACTGAAGCTTTCTTT
TRBV18	.	TRBJ2-1	.	CASSPGNEQFF	TGTGCCAGCTCACCAGGGAATGAGCAGTTCTTC
TRBV19	.	TRBJ1-1	.	CASSLTGIENTEAFF	TGTGCCAGTAGTTTAACAGGGATCGAAAACACTGAAGCTTTCTTT
TRBV11-3	.	TRBJ2-5	.	CASSAGIVGQETQYF	TGTGCCAGCAGCGCGGGTATTGTGGGGCAAGAGACCCAGTACTTC
TRBV6-1	.	TRBJ2-7	.	CASTVGSSYEQYF	TGTGCCAGCACTGTGGGCAGCTCCTACGAGCAGTACTTC
TRBV4-3	.	TRBJ1-1	.	CASSQEVGGGIEAFF	TGCGCCAGCAGCCAAGAAGTAGGCGGGGGTATTGAAGCTTTCTTT
TRBV13	few	TRBJ2-1	.	CASRSGDSSGYNEQFF	TGTGCCAGCAGGAGCGGGGACAGTTCGGGCTACAATGAGCAGTTCTTC
TRBV7-9	.	TRBJ2-4	.	CASSLEGVSKNIQYF	TGTGCCAGCAGCTTAGAGGGGGTCTCCAAAAACATTCAGTACTTC
TRBV5-1	.	TRBJ2-2	.	CASSFTPGGGTGELFF	TGCGCCAGCAGCTTCACCCCGGGTGGAGGCACCGGGGAGCTGTTTTTT
TRBV5-5	.	TRBJ1-2	TRBD1	CASTWTGGLGYGYTF	TGTGCCAGCACCTGGACAGGGGGCTTAGGCTATGGCTACACCTTC
TRBV5-1	.	TRBJ2-1	.	CASSPDTHPYNEQFF	TGCGCCAGCAGCCCAGACACCCACCCTTACAATGAGCAGTTCTTC
TRBV5-1	.	TRBJ1-4	.	CASSSFLGGTNEKLFF	TGCGCCAGCAGCTCTTTCCTGGGTGGCACTAATGAAAAACTGTTTTTT
TRBV29-1	.	TRBJ1-1	.	CSALIQGTEAFF	TGCAGCGCGCTCATACAGGGAACTGAAGCTTTCTTT
TRBV4-3	.	TRBJ2-7	.	CASSQDTRAGEQYF	TGCGCCAGCAGCCAAGATACTAGGGCTGGTGAGCAGTACTTC
TRBV25-1	.	TRBJ2-3	.	CASSEPTAYTQYF	TGTGCCAGCAGTGAACCGACCGCGTATACGCAGTATTTT
TRBV18	.	TRBJ2-6	TRBD2	CASSPRREESSGANVLTF	TGTGCCAGCTCACCGCGTCGGGAGGAGTCGTCGGGGGCCAACGTCCTGACTTTC
TRBV2	.	TRBJ2-1	.	CASSASVKSYNEQFF	TGTGCCAGCAGTGCGTCGGTAAAATCTTACAATGAGCAGTTCTTC
TRBV7-8	.	TRBJ2-5	.	CASSPGRTGGGETQYF	TGTGCCAGCAGCCCCGGGCGAACCGGGGGTGGGGAGACCCAGTACTTC
TRBV19	.	TRBJ2-4	.	CARRQGGPFKNIQYF	TGTGCCAGGCGACAGGGAGGGCCTTTCAAAAACATTCAGTACTTC
TRBV18	.	TRBJ2-5	.	CASSLTATGTRGKETQYF	TGTGCCAGCTCACTAACGGCGACAGGAACGCGGGGGAAAGAGACCCAGTACTTC
TRBV7-2	.	TRBJ1-2	.	CASSADSNAYGYTF	TGTGCCAGCAGCGCGGATAGTAATGCCTATGGCTACACCTTC